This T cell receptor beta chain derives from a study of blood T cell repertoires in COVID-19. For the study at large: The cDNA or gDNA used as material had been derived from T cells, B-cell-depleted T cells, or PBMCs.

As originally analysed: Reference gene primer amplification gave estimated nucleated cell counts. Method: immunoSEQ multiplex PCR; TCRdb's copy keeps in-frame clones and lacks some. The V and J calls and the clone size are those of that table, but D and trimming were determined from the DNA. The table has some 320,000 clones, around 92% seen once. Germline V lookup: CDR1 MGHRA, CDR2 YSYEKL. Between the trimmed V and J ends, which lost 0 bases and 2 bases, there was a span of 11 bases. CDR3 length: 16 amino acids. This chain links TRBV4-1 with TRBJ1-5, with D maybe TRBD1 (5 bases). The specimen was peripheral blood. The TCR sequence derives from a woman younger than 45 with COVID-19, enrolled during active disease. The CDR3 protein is CASSQEGGKGNQPQHF. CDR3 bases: TGCGCCAGCAGCCAAGAGGGGGGGAAGGGCAATCAGCCCCAGCATTTT.